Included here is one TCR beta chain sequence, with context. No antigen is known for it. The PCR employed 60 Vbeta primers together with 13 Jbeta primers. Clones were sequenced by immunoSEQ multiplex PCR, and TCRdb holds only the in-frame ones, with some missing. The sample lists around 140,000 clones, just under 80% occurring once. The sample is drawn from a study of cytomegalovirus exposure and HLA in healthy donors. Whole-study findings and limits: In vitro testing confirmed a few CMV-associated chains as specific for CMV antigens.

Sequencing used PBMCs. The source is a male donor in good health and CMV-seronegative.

The CDR3 coding sequence is TGCGCCAGCAGGTATAAACATAGCGCAGATACGCAGTATTTT. Translating gives CASRYKHSADTQYF. The chain has TRBV10-1 and TRBJ2-3, with a possible D match to TRBD2 (5 bases). Germline lookup yields CDR1 WNHNN and CDR2 SYGVQD (reference sequence). The CDR3 length is 14 residues. Trimming shortened V by 6 bases and J by 4 bases, and 14 bases separated the two germline ends.